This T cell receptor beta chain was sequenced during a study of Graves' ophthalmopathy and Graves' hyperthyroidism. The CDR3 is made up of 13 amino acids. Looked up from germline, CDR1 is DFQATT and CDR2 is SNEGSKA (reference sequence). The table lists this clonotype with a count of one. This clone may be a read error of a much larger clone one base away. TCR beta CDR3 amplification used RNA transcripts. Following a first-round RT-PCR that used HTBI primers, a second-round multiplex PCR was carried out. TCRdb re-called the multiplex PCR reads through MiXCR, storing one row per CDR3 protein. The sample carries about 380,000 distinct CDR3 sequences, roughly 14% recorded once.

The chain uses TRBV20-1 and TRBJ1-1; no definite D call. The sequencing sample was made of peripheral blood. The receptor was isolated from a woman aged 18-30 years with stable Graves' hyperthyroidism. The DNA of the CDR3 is TGCAGTGCTAGAGCCGCGGGGAACACTGAAGCTTGCTTT. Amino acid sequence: CSARAAGNTEACF.